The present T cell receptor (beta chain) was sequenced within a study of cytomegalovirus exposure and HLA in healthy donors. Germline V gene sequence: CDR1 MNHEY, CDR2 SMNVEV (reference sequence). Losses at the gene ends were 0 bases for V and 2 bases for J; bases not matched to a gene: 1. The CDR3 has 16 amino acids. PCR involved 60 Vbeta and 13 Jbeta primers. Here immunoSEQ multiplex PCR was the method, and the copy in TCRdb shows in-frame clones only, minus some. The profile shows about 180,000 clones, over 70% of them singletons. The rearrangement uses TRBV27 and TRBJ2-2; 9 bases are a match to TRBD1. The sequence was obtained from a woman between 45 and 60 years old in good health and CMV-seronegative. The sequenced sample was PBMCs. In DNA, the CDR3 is TGTGCCAGCAGTTTATCGGGACAGGGAAACACCGGGGAGCTGTTTTTT. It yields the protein CASSLSGQGNTGELFF.